The 3 T cell receptor beta chains given below trace back to one sample, sequenced in a study of siplizumab effects on memory and regulatory T cells. The protocol was immunoSEQ multiplex PCR, while the TCRdb copy is restricted to in-frame clones and leaves out a portion. The profile covers 120,000 or so clones, with 92% appearing a single time and around 1.3% taken by the ten largest. The source material was CD4+ T cells sorted from blood. All receptors come from a human donor in good health.

This chain uses TRBV29-1 with TRBJ1-1, with D unresolved. The ends were cut back, 2 bases at V and 4 bases at J, with 14 bases in the middle. Germline assignment: CDR1 SQVTM and CDR2 ANQGSEA. The CDR3 runs to 14 residues. The DNA for the CDR3 is TGCAGCGTTGAACATATAATCAATGGCACTGAAGCTTTCTTT. Translated, it gives CSVEHIINGTEAFF.

The CDR3 sequence: CASSPGDRVGYGYTF. Here the CDR3 DNA reads TGTGCCAGCAGCCCGGGCGACAGGGTGGGGTATGGCTACACCTTC. The chain carries TRBV9 and TRBJ1-2; TRBD1 agrees at 7 bases. V was clipped by 4 bases and J by 5 bases; unmatched bases: 11. In germline, CDR1 is SGDLS, CDR2 YYNGEE. CDR3 length equals 15 residues.

The chain uses TRBV6-5 and TRBJ1-5, with TRBD1 matching over 7 bases. V was clipped by 7 bases and J by 5 bases; unmatched bases: 11. This CDR3 region has 15 residues. Germline assignment: CDR1 MNHEY and CDR2 SVGAGI. The CDR3 protein is CASNFGDRAYQPQHF. The CDR3, as DNA: TGTGCCAGCAATTTTGGCGACAGGGCTTATCAGCCCCAGCATTTT.